This TCR beta chain appears in the sequencing data of a study of blood T cells in healthy people across ages. The germline V gene encodes CDR1 SGHAT and CDR2 FQNNGV. CDR3 length: 13 residues. Between the trimmed V and J ends, which lost 5 bases and 3 bases, there was a span of 7 bases. Donors were healthy Caucasian individuals from Russia aged about 6 to 90. A J-beta primer mix and a sample-barcoded 5' primer were used in a second PCR of about 7 to 12 cycles. Each CDR3 protein is one row after TCRdb ran MiXCR on the 5' RACE reads. There are approximately 760,000 distinct CDR3 sequences in the sample; roughly 25% occur only once, and roughly 9% lies in the top ten. This same sample was also taken into another study, of T cells of mothers and their children. This second report adds: Overlap measured in related mother-child pairs was slightly, non-significantly higher than in unrelated pairs.

The chain uses TRBV11-2 and TRBJ1-4; unclear D gene. The sequencing input was blood. This clonotype was sampled from a boy between 5 and 17 years old in good health. The CDR3 nucleotides are TGTGCCAGCAGCCCGTCGGCTAATGAAAAACTGTTTTTT. Translation gives CASSPSANEKLFF.